This TCR beta chain was identified during a study of blood T cell repertoires in COVID-19. As for the study in general: Acute and convalescent COVID-19 specimens originated in the United States, Italy and Spain.

Sequencing used immunoSEQ multiplex PCR; TCRdb keeps in-frame clones, though not all of them. This sample has about 220,000 clones; more than 70% occur once, and the top ten carry about 7.4%. This CDR3 region has 12 residues. CDR1 SGHTA and CDR2 FQGTGA come from the germline V gene. V lost 2 bases to trimming and J lost 3 bases, with 3 bases between them. Sequences were obtained from peripheral blood. The clonotype was recovered from a woman between 50 and 59 years old with acute or convalescent COVID-19. The J gene is TRBJ2-3, the V gene TRBV7-3; D ambiguous. The CDR3 loop reads CASSLSTDTQYF. CDR3 nucleotide sequence: TGTGCCAGCAGCTTATCGACAGATACGCAGTATTTT.